Listed below are T cell receptor beta chains from one sample, sequenced in a study of blood T cell repertoires in COVID-19. Generated by immunoSEQ multiplex PCR, the TCRdb table keeps only in-frame clones and is missing some. The sample includes over 85,000 clones, 80% to 90% of them seen just once. Source material: peripheral blood. These receptors were collected from a human donor with COVID-19, enrolled during active disease. The donor label of this sample is uncertain. Both conserved end residues are part of each CDR3.

v_gene	j_gene	CDR3aa
TRBV10-1	TRBJ2-7	CASSEAGGSPLYEQYF
TRBV3-1/TRBV3-2	TRBJ1-3	CASSQEASPSGNTIYF
TRBV5-6	TRBJ2-7	CASSWSGNYEQYF
TRBV18	TRBJ1-2	CASSPRQGADYGYTF
TRBV2	TRBJ2-5	CASSPGQGWETQYF
TRBV11-2	TRBJ1-1	CASSRWTGGGNTEAFF
TRBV19	TRBJ1-5	CASSIPTGGLSNQPQHF
TRBV19	TRBJ1-2	CASSLDRGHYGYTF
TRBV7-9	TRBJ2-5	CASSLGGGDQGTQYF
TRBV2	TRBJ2-7	CASSGGREYEQYF
TRBV6-1	TRBJ1-6	CASSVYRGLDNSPLHF
TRBV7-2	TRBJ1-3	CASSLIRWRNTIYF
TRBV12-3/TRBV12-4	TRBJ1-5	CASKTGPQPQHF
TRBV6-5	TRBJ1-3	CASRRQASGNTIYF
TRBV19	TRBJ2-7	CASRGTGGTYEQYF
TRBV18	TRBJ2-7	CASSSSGSSYEQYF
TRBV7-3	TRBJ2-2	CASSPQGLNTGELFF
TRBV3-1/TRBV3-2	TRBJ1-6	CASSQAEGSSYNSPLHF
TRBV6-5	TRBJ1-2	CASSWDRGLNGYTF
TRBV6-4	TRBJ1-5	CASSDRQTGLGNQPQHF
TRBV6-5	TRBJ2-7	CASRMAGAEVYEQYF
TRBV5-1	TRBJ2-2	CASSFFAAATGELFF
TRBV6-5	TRBJ2-2	CASSYKLAGATGELFF
TRBV9	TRBJ2-2	CASSVKPLLGSHTGELFF
TRBV28	TRBJ2-7	CASSLGGATYEQYF
TRBV5-1	TRBJ1-1	CASSPSPGQASFF
TRBV4-1	TRBJ2-1	CASSHPGQGAGEQFF
TRBV6-6	TRBJ1-1	CASSYGQGGTEAFF
TRBV6-6	TRBJ1-1	CASNNMGQGNTEAFF
TRBV6-1	TRBJ1-2	CASSVGGLTRVYGYTF
TRBV4-1	TRBJ2-7	CASSLTTGSYEQYF
TRBV4-1	TRBJ1-5	CASRRGFPGGSQPQHF
TRBV7-2	TRBJ1-1	CASSLVPGQIMNTEAFF
TRBV3-1/TRBV3-2	TRBJ1-5	CASSQGTGHNQPQHF
TRBV13	TRBJ2-3	CASSSTTGGGDTQYF
TRBV11-2	TRBJ2-5	CASTTSGGIETQYF
TRBV7-2	TRBJ1-4	CASSLDLGGFNEKLFF
TRBV27	TRBJ1-2	CASSSTGGTGEGYTF
TRBV7-9	TRBJ2-5	CASSKRQGLVETQYF